A single sample gave rise to the 17 T cell receptor beta chains below, sequenced in a study of blood T cell repertoires in COVID-19. Clones were read by immunoSEQ multiplex PCR, and TCRdb kept only the in-frame ones, dropping some. The sample consists of roughly 110,000 clones, about 89% of them appearing once. Input material: peripheral blood. The receptors shown here come from a woman aged 30 to 39 with acute or convalescent COVID-19.

The chain links TRBV25-1 to TRBJ1-6; TRBD1 agrees at 8 bases. Germline V gives CDR1 MGHDK, CDR2 SYGVNS. J was trimmed by 10 bases and V by 6 bases; bases with no gene match: 11. This CDR3 comprises 15 residues. This CDR3 is CASSLKDREGSPLHF. The CDR3 nucleotides are TGTGCCAGCAGCTTGAAGGACAGGGAAGGATCACCCCTCCACTTT.

The V call is TRBV7-9, the J call TRBJ2-3, with 9 positions matching TRBD2. This CDR3 has 15 residues. Unmatched junction bases numbered 5, after V lost 3 bases and J lost 4 bases. Germline V CDR1 and CDR2: SEHNR, FQNEAQ (reference sequence). CDR3 nucleotides: TGTGCCAGCAGCTTTGGCGGGGGGGCTTCAGATACGCAGTATTTT. It is translated as CASSFGGGASDTQYF.

The chain links TRBV28 to TRBJ2-7, with unresolved D. This CDR3 has 12 residues. Germline V CDR1 and CDR2: MDHEN, SYDVKM. V lost 3 bases to trimming and J lost 4 bases, with 7 bases between them. The DNA of the CDR3 is TGTGCCAGCAGTTTTTCGGTATACGAGCAGTACTTC. It yields the protein CASSFSVYEQYF.

This rearrangement joins TRBV6-5 to TRBJ1-2; 8 bases are a match to TRBD1. Trimming removed 8 bases from V and 1 base from J; junction bases left unmatched: 6. The CDR3 length is 14 residues. The V gene's germline CDR1 is MNHEY and CDR2 SVGAGI. CDR3 DNA sequence: TGTGCCAGCCGGCCCGGACAGGGTAACTATGGCTACACCTTC. It is translated as CASRPGQGNYGYTF.

This clone occurred a few times. The chain has TRBV30 and TRBJ1-2; 8 nucleotides match TRBD1. V shed 3 bases, J shed 5 bases, and the junction held 2 bases outside the gene matches. Germline V gene sequence: CDR1 GTSNPN, CDR2 SVGIG (reference sequence). The CDR3 length is 12 residues. Here the CDR3 DNA reads TGTGCCTGGAGCGGACAGGGATATGGCTACACCTTC. Translating it yields CAWSGQGYGYTF.

The chain carries TRBV5-4 and TRBJ1-2; D gene unclear. CDR3 length: 14 amino acids. With 4 bases removed from V and 1 base from J, the gap between germline ends came to 11 bases. In germline, CDR1 is SGHNT, CDR2 YYREEE (reference sequence). CDR3 protein: CASSPTRDNYGYTF. DNA of the CDR3: TGTGCCAGCAGCCCCACCCGAGATAACTATGGCTACACCTTC. The full variable domain, in which reference TRBV5-4 and TRBJ1-2 provide the parts outside the CDR3, is ETGVTQSPTHLIKTRGQQVTLRCSSQSGHNTVSWYQQALGQGPQFIFQYYREEENGRGNFPPRFSGLQFPNYSSELNVNALELDDSALYLCASSPTRDNYGYTFGSGTRLTVV.

The V and J genes are TRBV7-2 and TRBJ2-2; D might be TRBD1 (6 bases). This CDR3 has 18 amino acids. The V end was cut by 4 bases, the J end by 2 bases, with 20 bases between. Germline V gene data show CDR1 as SGHTA and CDR2 as FQGNSA. CDR3 DNA: TGTGCCAGCAGCTCAGCCCCCACAGGGAAGTCTAACACCGGGGAGCTGTTTTTT. Encoded protein: CASSSAPTGKSNTGELFF.

The chain carries TRBV29-1 and TRBJ2-2, with D tentatively TRBD2 (6 bases). Germline CDR1 SQVTM, CDR2 ANQGSEA. V was shortened by 0 bases and J by 4 bases, with 12 bases between the two germline ends. This CDR3 comprises 15 residues. As DNA, the CDR3 is TGCAGCGTTGAAGATAGACGGGAGAGCACCGGGGAGCTGTTTTTT. Protein product: CSVEDRRESTGELFF.

The chain couples TRBV2 to TRBJ1-2; tentatively, D is TRBD1 (5 bases). V was pared by 11 bases and J by 0 bases, with 10 bases between. The CDR3 runs to 12 residues. Germline values: CDR1 SNHLY, CDR2 FYNNEI. The CDR3 loop is CAGQTANYGYTF. The CDR3, as DNA: TGTGCCGGACAAACTGCTAACTATGGCTACACCTTC.

The chain recombines TRBV5-1 with TRBJ2-1; 14 bases fit TRBD2. This CDR3 has 17 amino acids. V lost 2 bases, J lost 3 bases, and 4 bases stayed unmatched. CDR1 and CDR2 from the germline V gene are SGHRS and YFSETQ. CDR3 DNA sequence: TGCGCCAGCAGCTTCATGGGACTAGCGGGAGTCTACAATGAGCAGTTCTTC. It codes for CASSFMGLAGVYNEQFF.

This clone was seen a single time. The CDR3 is CASTLGTWGDTEAFF. CDR3 in DNA: TGTGCCAGCACCCTTGGTACATGGGGAGACACTGAAGCTTTCTTT. The gene calls are TRBV14 and TRBJ1-1; the D is unclear. With 7 bases removed from V and 3 bases from J, the gap between germline ends came to 18 bases. This CDR3 is built from 15 residues. CDR1 is SGHDN and CDR2 is FVKESK in the germline V gene.

V usage is TRBV6-6 and J usage is TRBJ2-7; a possible D gene is TRBD2 (5 bases). CDR1 and CDR2 from the germline V gene are MNHNY and SVGAGI (reference sequence). Trimming removed 6 bases at V and 0 bases at J, with 15 bases between. The CDR3 runs 15 residues. The CDR3 spells CASSPGVPASYEQYF. CDR3 DNA sequence: TGTGCCAGCAGCCCCGGGGTGCCGGCCTCCTACGAGCAGTACTTC.

The chain employs TRBV5-4 and TRBJ2-1; no definite D call. The V end was cut by 0 bases, the J end by 7 bases, with 8 bases between. Per germline, CDR1 SGHNT and CDR2 YYREEE (reference sequence). The CDR3 sequence is 13 residues long. The CDR3 region has the DNA TGTGCCAGCAGCTTGGACAGTAGAAATGAGCAGTTCTTC. Amino acid sequence: CASSLDSRNEQFF.

V gene TRBV28 combines with J gene TRBJ1-2, with D hard to call. CDR1 and CDR2 from the germline V gene are MDHEN and SYDVKM. The CDR3 loop spans 11 amino acids. V lost 10 bases to trimming and J lost 2 bases, with 8 bases between them. The CDR3 DNA reads as TGTGCCACCACAGTAAACTATGGCTACACCTTC. This encodes CATTVNYGYTF.

The chain couples TRBV7-3 to TRBJ2-3; weak D call: TRBD2 (6 bases). Germline CDR1 reads SGHTA; CDR2 reads FQGTGA. The CDR3 sequence is 16 residues long. V dropped 5 bases and J dropped 1 base, with 16 bases sitting between them. In DNA, the CDR3 is TGTGCCAGCAGCCCCGACCCCGGGGGAGGCACAGATACGCAGTATTTT. This codes for CASSPDPGGGTDTQYF.

The chain carries TRBV28 and TRBJ1-1; TRBD1 might be the D (5 bases). The CDR3 length is 13 residues. The V end lost 6 bases, the J end lost 8 bases, and 16 bases lay between the germline ends. CDR1 and CDR2 from the germline V gene are MDHEN and SYDVKM. This CDR3 reads CASRLTVEGEAFF. The CDR3 region has the DNA TGTGCCAGCAGACTGACAGTTGAAGGGGAAGCTTTCTTT.

The V call is TRBV11-2, the J call TRBJ2-1, with D perhaps matching TRBD2 (6 bases). Germline lookup yields CDR1 SGHAT and CDR2 FQNNGV. There are 15 residues in the CDR3. V was cut by 4 bases and J by 3 bases, with 13 bases left in between. Here the CDR3 DNA reads TGTGCCAGCAGCTCCCTTCAGGACTACTACAATGAGCAGTTCTTC. It is translated as CASSSLQDYYNEQFF.